A single sample gave rise to the 18 T cell receptor beta chains below, sequenced in a study of blood T cell repertoires in COVID-19. Some clones are missing from TCRdb's copy, which holds only in-frame ones; the method was immunoSEQ multiplex PCR. The sample shows hundreds of thousands of clones, about nine tenths of them seen only once. Source material: peripheral blood. These receptors came from a man between 60 and 75 years old who had recovered from COVID-19.

The gene calls are TRBV5-1 and TRBJ1-1, with 9 bases identical to TRBD1. Germline V gene sequence: CDR1 SGHRS, CDR2 YFSETQ. The CDR3 is 18 residues long. J was trimmed by 1 base and V by 4 bases; bases with no gene match: 14. The CDR3 protein is CASSRPRPGQGGNTEAFF. The CDR3, as DNA: TGCGCCAGCAGCCGACCACGGCCGGGACAGGGAGGGAACACTGAAGCTTTCTTT.

The chain has TRBV10-3 and TRBJ1-6, with 7 nucleotides matching TRBD1. The germline V gene has CDR1 ENHRY and CDR2 SYGVKD. The V and J ends lost 2 bases and 5 bases, in that order; junction bases with no gene match: 12. The CDR3 extends over 18 amino acids. This CDR3 is CAISESWTGGIDNSPLHF. CDR3 coding DNA: TGTGCCATCAGTGAGAGTTGGACAGGAGGCATAGATAATTCACCCCTCCACTTT.

The chain carries TRBV19 and TRBJ1-2; 7 bases agree with TRBD1. Germline V CDR1 and CDR2: LNHDA, SQIVND (reference sequence). The CDR3 loop spans 14 amino acids. With V trimmed by 4 bases and J by 6 bases, 8 bases remained unmatched. CDR3 residues: CASSKGQILNGYTF. The CDR3 DNA sequence: TGTGCCAGTAGTAAGGGACAGATCCTCAATGGCTACACCTTC.

The genes are TRBV5-1 and TRBJ1-6; the match to TRBD1 covers 7 bases. Trimming removed 4 bases from V and 7 bases from J; junction bases left unmatched: 8. The CDR3 spans 15 residues. From germline, CDR1 is SGHRS and CDR2 YFSETQ. The CDR3 is CASSEGTDENSPLHF. The CDR3 coding sequence is TGCGCCAGCAGCGAGGGGACAGATGAAAATTCACCCCTCCACTTT.

The gene calls are TRBV6-5 and TRBJ1-1; 9 bases line up with TRBD1. V shed 6 bases, J shed 1 base, and the junction held 3 bases outside the gene matches. The CDR3 is made up of 14 amino acids. Germline CDR1 is MNHEY and CDR2 is SVGAGI. Here the CDR3 reads CASSRDRANTEAFF. CDR3 bases: TGTGCCAGCAGCCGGGACAGGGCGAACACTGAAGCTTTCTTT.

In this sample, this clone turned up once. The chain has TRBV5-1 and TRBJ1-2, with D possibly matching TRBD1 (6 bases). CDR1 is SGHRS, CDR2 YFSETQ, per germline. The CDR3 loop spans 14 amino acids. Between the trimmed V and J ends, which lost 5 bases and 8 bases, there was a span of 19 bases. CDR3 DNA: TGCGCCAGCAGGGGTCGGGGGGCGCCAGGAGGCTACACCTTC. Residues: CASRGRGAPGGYTF.

This chain connects TRBV6-4 to TRBJ2-2; 7 nucleotides align to TRBD2. The CDR3 contains 14 residues. V lost 8 bases to trimming and J lost 4 bases; unmatched junction nucleotides: 7. Germline values: CDR1 MRHNA, CDR2 SNTAGT. The CDR3 is CASAREVSTGELFF. Written as DNA, the CDR3 is TGTGCCAGCGCCCGGGAGGTTAGCACCGGGGAGCTGTTTTTT.

The rearrangement links TRBV6-5 to TRBJ1-1, with D maybe TRBD1 (5 bases). CDR3 length: 11 amino acids. Trimming took off 6 bases at V and 8 bases at J, with 10 bases between the two ends. Per the germline V gene, CDR1 is MNHEY and CDR2 is SVGAGI. The CDR3: CASSWGEEAFF. CDR3 sequence (DNA): TGTGCCAGCAGCTGGGGGGAGGAAGCTTTCTTT.

The gene calls are TRBV5-5 and TRBJ2-7; possibly TRBD1 for D (6 bases). Germline CDR1 SGHKS, CDR2 YYEKEE (reference sequence). Trimming took 1 base from V and 3 from J, leaving 23 bases between them. The CDR3 is 18 amino acids. CDR3 amino acids: CASSLSGYYRSGHYEQYF. CDR3 nucleotides: TGTGCCAGCAGCTTGTCGGGGTATTACAGGTCGGGACACTACGAGCAGTACTTC.

CDR3 bases: TGTGCCAGCAGTAAAACAGAAAAAAGGGGAAACACCATATATTTT. Protein product: CASSKTEKRGNTIYF. The chain couples TRBV2 to TRBJ1-3; D unresolved. Between the trimmed V and J ends, which lost 5 bases and 4 bases, there was a span of 15 bases. The CDR3 has 15 residues. Germline CDR1 and CDR2: SNHLY and FYNNEI. Full variable domain (rest looked up from reference TRBV2 and TRBJ1-3): EPEVTQTPSHQVTQMGQEVILRCVPISNHLYFYWYRQILGQKVEFLVSFYNNEISEKSEIFDDQFSVERPDGSNFTLKIRSTKLEDSAMYFCASSKTEKRGNTIYFGEGSWLTVV.

V and J are TRBV2 and TRBJ2-3; 8 bases are shared with TRBD1. Germline V lookup: CDR1 SNHLY, CDR2 FYNNEI. The V segment lost 6 bases and the J segment 0 bases; nucleotides outside the gene matches: 5. The CDR3 contains 15 residues. CDR3 loop: CASSRRGPSTDTQYF. CDR3 nucleotide sequence: TGTGCCAGCAGCCGCAGGGGGCCTAGCACAGATACGCAGTATTTT. Combining the CDR3 with reference TRBV2 and TRBJ2-3 gives the whole variable domain EPEVTQTPSHQVTQMGQEVILRCVPISNHLYFYWYRQILGQKVEFLVSFYNNEISEKSEIFDDQFSVERPDGSNFTLKIRSTKLEDSAMYFCASSRRGPSTDTQYFGPGTRLTVL.

V is TRBV27 and J is TRBJ2-3; TRBD1 aligns across 7 bases. V trimming: 6 bases; J trimming: 6 bases; junction bases outside the gene matches: 12. The CDR3 spans 15 residues. Per germline, CDR1 MNHEY and CDR2 SMNVEV (reference sequence). DNA of the CDR3: TGTGCCAGCAGCGCCGGGACAGTCAGTTTGGATACGCAGTATTTT. Its protein is CASSAGTVSLDTQYF.

This chain connects TRBV9 to TRBJ2-7, with a tentative D call TRBD1 (5 bases). The CDR3 totals 14 residues. Germline CDR1 is SGDLS and CDR2 is YYNGEE. V was clipped by 4 bases and J by 2 bases, with 13 bases between them. CDR3 sequence reads: CASSPTTGAYEQYF. For the CDR3, the DNA is TGTGCCAGCAGCCCGACAACAGGTGCCTACGAGCAGTACTTC.

This clone appeared a single time. The rearrangement uses TRBV5-6 and TRBJ2-5; a possible D gene is TRBD1 (5 bases). Germline values: CDR1 SGHDT, CDR2 YYEEEE. This CDR3 is built from 16 residues. Trimming stripped 3 bases from V and 1 base from J, with 16 bases between. CDR3 coding DNA: TGTGCCAGCAGCTCTACGGTTAGACAGCGCCAAGAGACCCAGTACTTC. Its protein product is CASSSTVRQRQETQYF.

V and J are TRBV30 and TRBJ1-2; the D gene is possibly TRBD1 (5 bases). Germline CDR1 GTSNPN, CDR2 SVGIG (reference sequence). The V gene lost 7 bases and the J gene lost 5 bases, with 23 bases spanning the gap. This CDR3 comprises 15 residues. The CDR3 bases are TGTGCCTCGGGAAGGGCGGTGCGGGGGGGATATGGCTACACCTTC. Translating gives CASGRAVRGGYGYTF.

J is TRBJ2-5 and V is TRBV19, with D hard to call. V lost 4 bases, J lost 0 bases, and 9 bases lay in between. This CDR3 comprises 14 residues. Germline V lookup: CDR1 LNHDA, CDR2 SQIVND (reference sequence). CDR3 DNA sequence: TGTGCCAGTAGTAAGGCACAGAACCAAGAGACCCAGTACTTC. This translates into CASSKAQNQETQYF. Full variable domain (remainder filled in from reference TRBV19 and TRBJ2-5): DGGITQSPKYLFRKEGQNVTLSCEQNLNHDAMYWYRQDPGQGLRLIYYSQIVNDFQKGDIAEGYSVSREKKESFPLTVTSAQKNPTAFYLCASSKAQNQETQYFGPGTRLLVL.

For the CDR3, the DNA is TGTGCCAGCAGCCCGAGTGGCAGACATAATGAAAAACTGTTTTTT. The encoded protein is CASSPSGRHNEKLFF. The rearrangement links TRBV7-8 to TRBJ1-4; D gene ambiguous. Germline-derived CDR1 and CDR2 are SGHVS and FQNEAQ. Trimming took off 5 bases at V and 4 bases at J, with 14 bases between the two ends. The CDR3 consists of 15 residues.

This clone was detected only a few times. The chain combines TRBV2 with TRBJ1-6, with a weak D call TRBD1 (6 bases). V was pared by 9 bases and J by 6 bases, with 18 bases between. This CDR3 is built from 15 residues. Germline V gene sequence: CDR1 SNHLY, CDR2 FYNNEI. This chain's CDR3 is CAREFHSRGNSPLHF. In DNA form, the CDR3 reads TGTGCCAGGGAATTCCACAGCAGGGGTAATTCACCCCTCCACTTT.